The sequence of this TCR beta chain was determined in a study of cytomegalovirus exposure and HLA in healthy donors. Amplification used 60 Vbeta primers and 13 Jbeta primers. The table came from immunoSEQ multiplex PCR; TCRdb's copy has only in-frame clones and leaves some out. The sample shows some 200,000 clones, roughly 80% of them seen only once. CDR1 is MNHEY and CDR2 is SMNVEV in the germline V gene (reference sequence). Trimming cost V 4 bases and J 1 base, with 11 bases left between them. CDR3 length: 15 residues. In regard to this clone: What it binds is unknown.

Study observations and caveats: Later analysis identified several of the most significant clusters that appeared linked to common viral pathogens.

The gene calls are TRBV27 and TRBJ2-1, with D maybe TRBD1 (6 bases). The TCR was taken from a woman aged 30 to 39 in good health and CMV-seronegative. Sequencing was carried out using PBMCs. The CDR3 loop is CASSYRARSYNEQFF. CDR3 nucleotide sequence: TGTGCCAGCAGTTACAGGGCCCGTTCCTACAATGAGCAGTTCTTC.